The 23 T cell receptor beta chains below all came from one sample that was sequenced in a study of blood T cell repertoires in COVID-19. Data came from immunoSEQ multiplex PCR; TCRdb stores just in-frame clones and leaves some out. This table holds 100,000 to 150,000 clones, less than 85% found once. The sequencing sample was made of peripheral blood. Source of these receptors: a man aged 50-59 years with acute or convalescent COVID-19.

V usage is TRBV11-2 and J usage is TRBJ2-5, with D possibly TRBD1 on 6 matching bases. Trimming stripped 5 bases from V and 5 bases from J, with 12 bases between. CDR1 is SGHAT, CDR2 FQNNGV, per germline. The CDR3 consists of 13 residues. For the CDR3, the DNA is TGTGCCAGCAGCGTACAGGGTGTCGAGACCCAGTACTTC. Protein sequence: CASSVQGVETQYF.

This chain uses TRBV5-4 with TRBJ2-7, with 7 bases that match TRBD1. V shed 2 bases, J shed 7 bases, and the junction held 9 bases outside the gene matches. This CDR3 is 14 amino acids long. The germline V gene encodes CDR1 SGHNT and CDR2 YYREEE (reference sequence). The CDR3 DNA reads as TGTGCCAGCAGCTTCGGGCAGGGGGAAAGGGAGCAGTACTTC. It is translated as CASSFGQGEREQYF.

J is TRBJ2-5 and V is TRBV19, with a possible D match to TRBD2 (5 bases). Germline CDR1 is LNHDA and CDR2 is SQIVND (reference sequence). The CDR3 length is 18 residues. V gave up 1 base and J gave up 1 base, with 19 bases separating them. CDR3 loop: CASSIAKVFGGSQETQYF. In nucleotides, the CDR3 is TGTGCCAGTAGTATAGCCAAAGTTTTCGGAGGTAGCCAAGAGACCCAGTACTTC.

The rearrangement links TRBV5-1 to TRBJ1-1, with a tentative D call TRBD1 (5 bases). The CDR3 runs 15 residues. V was trimmed by 0 bases and J by 4 bases, leaving 13 bases between them. Germline V gene data show CDR1 as SGHRS and CDR2 as YFSETQ. CDR3 bases: TGCGCCAGCAGCTTGGTGGCAGGGAACCCCACTGAAGCTTTCTTT. It translates to CASSLVAGNPTEAFF. Looking up the rest from reference TRBV5-1 and TRBJ1-1 gives the full variable domain: KAGVTQTPRYLIKTRGQQVTLSCSPISGHRSVSWYQQTPGQGLQFLFEYFSETQRNKGNFPGRFSGRQFSNSRSEMNVSTLELGDSALYLCASSLVAGNPTEAFFGQGTRLTVV.

The J gene is TRBJ2-7, the V gene TRBV6-5, with 12 bases aligning to TRBD1. From germline, CDR1 is MNHEY and CDR2 SVGAGI. The CDR3 sequence is 14 residues long. The trim removed 11 bases at V and 4 bases at J, leaving 9 bases unmatched. The CDR3, as DNA: TGTGCCCCCAAAGGGGACAGGGGGCCATACGAGCAGTACTTC. Its protein product is CAPKGDRGPYEQYF.

This clone has a handful of counts. The chain links TRBV5-6 to TRBJ2-1; the D is unclear. CDR1 SGHDT and CDR2 YYEEEE come from the germline V gene. V was cut by 3 bases and J by 6 bases, with 16 bases left in between. The CDR3 length is 15 residues. The CDR3 loop is CASSSLGVLGNEQFF. CDR3 bases: TGTGCCAGCAGCTCGCTAGGAGTCTTGGGCAATGAGCAGTTCTTC.

The rearrangement joins TRBV15 to TRBJ1-2; 11 nucleotides agree with TRBD1. The junction had 8 bases not matched to a gene; V was cut back by 1 base and J by 7 bases. Looked up from germline, CDR1 is LNHNV and CDR2 is YYDKDF (reference sequence). The CDR3 totals 16 residues. The CDR3: CATSRGRDRGSAGYTF. The CDR3 DNA reads TGTGCCACCAGCAGAGGACGGGACAGGGGGTCGGCTGGCTACACCTTC.

This chain links TRBV5-1 with TRBJ2-1; D might be TRBD2 (5 bases). This CDR3 is built from 19 residues. V was trimmed by 4 bases and J by 2 bases, leaving 25 bases between them. Germline V gene sequence: CDR1 SGHRS, CDR2 YFSETQ. CDR3 DNA: TGCGCCAGCAGCCCGCGGTTACACACCGGGGTTAGGGCCTACAATGAGCAGTTCTTC. Protein product: CASSPRLHTGVRAYNEQFF.

The genes are TRBV7-9 and TRBJ1-5, with TRBD1 matching over 9 bases. The CDR3 runs to 18 residues. After removal of 5 bases from V and 3 bases from J, the junction contained 14 bases not matched to a gene. CDR1 and CDR2 from the germline V gene are SEHNR and FQNEAQ (reference sequence). CDR3 sequence reads: CASSPQGAVPWDNQPQHF. In DNA, the CDR3 is TGTGCCAGCAGCCCACAGGGGGCGGTTCCTTGGGACAATCAGCCCCAGCATTTT.

The V gene is TRBV5-6, the J gene TRBJ2-5; D possibly corresponds to TRBD2 (5 bases). V dropped 0 bases and J dropped 0 bases, with 12 bases sitting between them. The germline gives CDR1 SGHDT, CDR2 YYEEEE. This CDR3 region has 16 residues. In DNA, the CDR3 is TGTGCCAGCAGCTTGGCTATGGAGCGGAACCAAGAGACCCAGTACTTC. Residues: CASSLAMERNQETQYF.

This chain connects TRBV10-3 to TRBJ2-3; 7 nucleotides line up with TRBD2. Germline CDR1 and CDR2: ENHRY and SYGVKD. This CDR3 comprises 16 residues. The ends lost 2 bases at V and 0 bases at J; junction bases unmatched: 5. The CDR3 nucleotides are TGTGCCATCAGTGAGCCGGGACTATCTAGCACAGATACGCAGTATTTT. It codes for CAISEPGLSSTDTQYF.

The rearrangement links TRBV27 to TRBJ2-3; D might be TRBD2 (6 bases). The germline CDR1 and CDR2 sequences are MNHEY and SMNVEV (reference sequence). This CDR3 spans 15 amino acids. V was pared by 6 bases and J by 1 base, with 14 bases between. The CDR3 sequence is CASSPDYWGTDTQYF. CDR3 DNA: TGTGCCAGCAGCCCGGACTATTGGGGCACAGATACGCAGTATTTT.

V and J are TRBV19 and TRBJ1-2; D not resolved. Trimming removed 1 base from V and 8 bases from J, with 11 bases in between. The V gene's germline CDR1 is LNHDA and CDR2 SQIVND (reference sequence). The CDR3 totals 13 residues. CDR3 residues: CASSIGGRRGYTF. In DNA form, the CDR3 reads TGTGCCAGTAGTATAGGAGGGCGTCGCGGCTACACCTTC.

The rearrangement links TRBV6-5 to TRBJ1-1; 8 nucleotides agree with TRBD1. With 6 bases clipped from V and 1 base from J, the junction kept 7 bases outside the gene matches. Germline V gene data show CDR1 as MNHEY and CDR2 as SVGAGI. The CDR3 runs to 15 residues. CDR3 protein: CASRRKGQGNTEAFF. CDR3 sequence (DNA): TGTGCCAGCAGACGAAAAGGACAGGGGAACACTGAAGCTTTCTTT.

This chain links TRBV19 with TRBJ2-7; the match to TRBD1 covers 9 bases. With 4 bases clipped from V and 9 bases from J, the junction kept 7 bases outside the gene matches. CDR3 length equals 13 residues. The germline gives CDR1 LNHDA, CDR2 SQIVND (reference sequence). The CDR3 region has the DNA TGTGCCAGTAGTACCGGGACAGGGTATGGGCAGTACTTC. Translated: CASSTGTGYGQYF.

The V and J genes are TRBV20-1 and TRBJ2-7; the D gene could be TRBD1 or TRBD2 (5 bases each). CDR1 DFQATT and CDR2 SNEGSKA come from the germline V gene (reference sequence). This CDR3 contains 10 residues. Trimming stripped 5 bases from V and 8 bases from J, with 10 bases between. The CDR3 DNA reads as TGCAGTGCTCGAGGGGCCCAGCAGTACTTC. The encoded protein is CSARGAQQYF.

The CDR3 protein is CASSPGTYSYEQYF. CDR3 nucleotides: TGTGCCAGCAGCCCCGGGACATATTCCTACGAGCAGTACTTC. The chain is built from TRBV9 and TRBJ2-7; a possible D gene is TRBD1 (6 bases). The CDR3 runs 14 residues. Germline-derived CDR1 and CDR2 are SGDLS and YYNGEE. Deletions cut 4 bases from V and 1 base from J, with 12 bases between. The full variable domain, with the rest looked up from reference TRBV9 and TRBJ2-7, is DSGVTQTPKHLITATGQRVTLRCSPRSGDLSVYWYQQSLDQGLQFLIQYYNGEERAKGNILERFSAQQFPDLHSELNLSSLELGDSALYFCASSPGTYSYEQYFGPGTRLTVT.

V usage is TRBV2 and J usage is TRBJ1-4, with a weak D call TRBD1 (6 bases). The CDR3 has 16 residues. Germline V lookup: CDR1 SNHLY, CDR2 FYNNEI. Trimming took off 1 base at V and 7 bases at J, with 16 bases between the two ends. The CDR3 reads CASSEETGGRSEKLFF. In DNA, the CDR3 is TGTGCCAGCAGTGAAGAGACCGGGGGGCGTAGTGAAAAACTGTTTTTT.

The chain links TRBV4-2 to TRBJ2-3; 8 bases align to TRBD2. Trimming at V came to 0 bases and at J to 3 bases, leaving 5 bases not matched to a gene. The CDR3 length is 16 residues. The V gene's germline CDR1 is LGHNA and CDR2 YNFKEQ. In nucleotides, the CDR3 is TGTGCCAGCAGCCAAGAGGCAGCGGGGGCGACAGATACGCAGTATTTT. As protein: CASSQEAAGATDTQYF.

The chain couples TRBV9 to TRBJ2-4, with D unresolved. V was trimmed by 0 bases and J by 5 bases, leaving 12 bases between them. Per the germline V gene, CDR1 is SGDLS and CDR2 is YYNGEE. There are 15 residues in the CDR3. This CDR3 reads CASSVDVGYQNIQYF. CDR3 in DNA: TGTGCCAGCAGCGTAGATGTCGGTTACCAAAACATTCAGTACTTC.

This clone occurred once. The J gene is TRBJ2-7, the V gene TRBV3-1 (or the pseudogene TRBV3-2); TRBD2 agrees at 11 bases. The CDR3 is 13 residues long. The germline V gene has CDR1 LGHDT and CDR2 YNNKEL (reference sequence). Trimming cost V 10 bases and J 0 bases; bases outside gene matches: 2. The CDR3 DNA follows: TGTGCCATCGGGACTAGCGGCTCCTACGAGCAGTACTTC. It codes for CAIGTSGSYEQYF.

This chain joins TRBV28 and TRBJ2-3, with TRBD2 matching 12 bases. This CDR3 spans 16 amino acids. The junction had 6 bases not matched to a gene; V was cut back by 2 bases and J by 6 bases. Germline V lookup: CDR1 MDHEN, CDR2 SYDVKM. In DNA, the CDR3 is TGTGCCAGCAGTTTAGGGCTAGCGGGGGGGATTGATACGCAGTATTTT. This gives the protein CASSLGLAGGIDTQYF.

The chain carries TRBV7-9 and TRBJ2-1; TRBD2 matches at 7 bases. CDR3 length equals 14 residues. In germline, CDR1 is SEHNR, CDR2 FQNEAQ (reference sequence). Trimming cost V 3 bases and J 5 bases; bases outside gene matches: 4. The CDR3 DNA reads as TGTGCCAGCAGCTTGGGGACTATCGACAATGAGCAGTTCTTC. It codes for CASSLGTIDNEQFF. The full variable domain, rest sourced from reference TRBV7-9 and TRBJ2-1, is DTGVSQNPRHKITKRGQNVTFRCDPISEHNRLYWYRQTLGQGPEFLTYFQNEAQLEKSRLLSDRFSAERPKGSFSTLEIQRTEQGDSAMYLCASSLGTIDNEQFFGPGTRLTVL.